Presented here are 17 T cell receptor beta chains from one specimen sequenced in a study of T cells after posttransplantation cyclophosphamide. A marrow graft followed busulfan-fludarabine conditioning, with cyclophosphamide on days +3 and +4. Generated by immunoSEQ multiplex PCR, the TCRdb table keeps only in-frame clones and is missing some. The sample comprises approximately 20,000 clones, 75% to 90% of which are singletons, and approximately 7.3% rests with the top ten. The sequencing used PBMCs, collected after allogeneic stem cell transplant with posttransplant cyclophosphamide. The origin of the receptors is a female patient aged 35 to 55 who received an allogeneic stem cell transplant from a related donor, was CMV-positive, and had no GVHD. Some T cells could come from the graft donor.

The chain has TRBV5-1 and TRBJ2-1; D not resolved. Germline V CDR1 and CDR2: SGHRS, YFSETQ. This CDR3 comprises 13 residues. The V gene lost 4 bases and the J gene lost 12 bases, with 17 bases spanning the gap. The CDR3 sequence: CASSPVSTRGQFF. DNA for the CDR3: TGCGCCAGCAGCCCGGTGAGTACGCGCGGGCAGTTCTTC.

With respect to this clone: An end of the junction differs from the germline gene, which may be a read error. This chain joins TRBV7-9 and TRBJ2-2; 7 bases agree with TRBD1. The CDR3 is 19 amino acids. The germline V gene encodes CDR1 SEHNR and CDR2 FQNEAQ (reference sequence). CDR3 amino acids: CASSWGSPRTGAKTGELFF. Written as DNA, the CDR3 is TGTGCCAGCAGCTGGGGGTCCCCCCGTACAGGGGCGAAAACCGGGGAGCTGTTTTTT.

The chain has TRBV28 and TRBJ2-7, with a tentative D call TRBD1 (5 bases). Trimming cost V 3 bases and J 5 bases, with 14 bases left between them. The CDR3 consists of 14 residues. The V gene's germline CDR1 is MDHEN and CDR2 SYDVKM. CDR3 protein: CASSFPTAGNEQYF. The DNA for the CDR3 is TGTGCCAGCAGTTTCCCGACAGCTGGCAACGAGCAGTACTTC.

The chain couples TRBV29-1 to TRBJ1-4; 7 bases map to TRBD1. This CDR3 has 12 residues. V lost 7 bases, J lost 4 bases, and 3 bases stayed unmatched. CDR1 is SQVTM, CDR2 ANQGSEA, per germline. The CDR3, as DNA: TGCAGCGCACAGGGGTATAATGAAAAACTGTTTTTT. Protein: CSAQGYNEKLFF.

The chain links TRBV2 to TRBJ2-1; maybe TRBD2 (5 bases). V shed 6 bases and J shed 4 bases, with 13 bases lying between them. The CDR3 is 14 residues long. CDR1 is SNHLY and CDR2 is FYNNEI in the germline V gene. This CDR3 is CASSRDETYNEQFF. CDR3 sequence (DNA): TGTGCCAGCAGCCGGGATGAAACTTACAATGAGCAGTTCTTC.

This clone was counted a single time. This rearrangement joins TRBV5-1 to TRBJ2-3, with 8 bases lining up with TRBD1. The germline V gene encodes CDR1 SGHRS and CDR2 YFSETQ. This CDR3 spans 15 amino acids. J gave up 6 bases and V 3 bases, and 9 bases lay outside the gene matches. The CDR3 protein is CASSSAGQAGDTQYF. As DNA, the CDR3 is TGCGCCAGCAGCTCTGCGGGACAGGCGGGGGATACGCAGTATTTT.

The J gene is TRBJ2-7, the V gene TRBV30; 9 bases line up with TRBD2. CDR3 length equals 14 residues. The ends lost 0 bases at V and 6 bases at J; junction bases unmatched: 6. Germline assignment: CDR1 GTSNPN and CDR2 SVGIG (reference sequence). The CDR3 DNA follows: TGTGCCTGGAGTGTACGAGCGGGAGGTACCGAGCAGTACTTC. Translated: CAWSVRAGGTEQYF.

The chain has TRBV29-1 and TRBJ1-1; D is unresolved. This CDR3 is 14 amino acids long. The V and J ends lost 4 bases and 0 bases respectively, with 12 bases between them. Germline V gene lookup returns CDR1 SQVTM and CDR2 ANQGSEA. CDR3 loop: CSVARIVLNTEAFF. As DNA, the CDR3 is TGCAGCGTTGCGCGGATCGTCTTGAACACTGAAGCTTTCTTT.

The J gene is TRBJ2-7, the V gene TRBV18, with TRBD2 as a possible D gene (5 bases). The V gene lost 3 bases and the J gene lost 5 bases, with 8 bases spanning the gap. CDR3 size: 12 residues. The V gene's germline CDR1 is KGHSH and CDR2 LQKENI. DNA of the CDR3: TGTGCCAGCTCACCTTTTAGCGACGAGCAGTACTTC. It translates to CASSPFSDEQYF.

The chain recombines TRBV10-3 with TRBJ2-1; 10 nucleotides match TRBD2. The V gene end was trimmed by 10 bases and the J gene end by 6 bases; junction bases not matched to a gene: 12. CDR1 and CDR2 (germline): ENHRY, SYGVKD. This CDR3 spans 15 amino acids. The CDR3 here is CATGWASGSINEQFF. The DNA of the CDR3 is TGTGCCACCGGGTGGGCTAGCGGGAGTATCAATGAGCAGTTCTTC.

The genes are TRBV9 and TRBJ2-3; no clear D gene. CDR3 length: 15 amino acids. Trimming shortened V by 0 bases and J by 3 bases, and 11 bases separated the two germline ends. The V gene's germline CDR1 is SGDLS and CDR2 YYNGEE. CDR3 in amino acids: CASSVARSRTDTQYF. The CDR3 bases are TGTGCCAGCAGCGTAGCAAGGTCCAGGACAGATACGCAGTATTTT.

This clone was detected a few times. This chain uses TRBV28 with TRBJ2-7, with TRBD1 matching over 10 bases. Trimming took 0 bases from V and 4 from J; bases not matched to a gene: 6. The CDR3 contains 16 residues. Germline values: CDR1 MDHEN, CDR2 SYDVKM. CDR3 DNA: TGTGCCAGCAGTTTATGGGAGGGGACAGGGGAGTACGAGCAGTACTTC. Translating gives CASSLWEGTGEYEQYF.

This chain connects TRBV28 to TRBJ1-1; TRBD1 matches 7 bases. Germline lookup yields CDR1 MDHEN and CDR2 SYDVKM. The CDR3 has 14 amino acids. J lost 1 base, V lost 8 bases, and 7 bases had no gene match. As DNA, the CDR3 is TGTGCCAGCGACGTACAGGGGAGGAACACTGAAGCTTTCTTT. Its protein is CASDVQGRNTEAFF. Full variable domain (rest looked up from reference TRBV28 and TRBJ1-1): DVKVTQSSRYLVKRTGEKVFLECVQDMDHENMFWYRQDPGLGLRLIYFSYDVKMKEKGDIPEGYSVSREKKERFSLILESASTNQTSMYLCASDVQGRNTEAFFGQGTRLTVV.

The chain uses TRBV5-4 and TRBJ1-1; 7 nucleotides match TRBD1. Germline CDR1 SGHNT, CDR2 YYREEE (reference sequence). CDR3 length: 14 amino acids. The trim removed 3 bases at V and 4 bases at J, leaving 6 bases unmatched. CDR3 DNA: TGTGCCAGCAGCTCACCGACAGGGATCACTGAAGCTTTCTTT. This translates into CASSSPTGITEAFF.

The chain joins TRBV7-9 to TRBJ2-7, with a weak D call TRBD2 (5 bases). The germline V gene encodes CDR1 SEHNR and CDR2 FQNEAQ (reference sequence). V shed 5 bases and J shed 2 bases, with 13 bases lying between them. CDR3 size: 14 residues. CDR3 sequence reads: CASSLETKAYEQYF. CDR3 nucleotide sequence: TGTGCCAGCAGCCTGGAGACTAAAGCCTACGAGCAGTACTTC.

The gene calls are TRBV6-6 and TRBJ2-4, with 8 bases aligning to TRBD1. Looked up from germline, CDR1 is MNHNY and CDR2 is SVGAGI (reference sequence). The length of the CDR3 is 16 residues. J gave up 0 bases and V 6 bases, and 7 bases lay outside the gene matches. The CDR3 is CASRDGQGIAKNIQYF. The CDR3 nucleotides read TGTGCCAGCAGGGACGGACAGGGAATAGCCAAAAACATTCAGTACTTC.

This chain uses TRBV7-8 with TRBJ1-1; possibly TRBD1 for D (5 bases). The V gene lost 6 bases and the J gene lost 1 base, with 18 bases spanning the gap. Germline CDR1 SGHVS, CDR2 FQNEAQ. The CDR3 runs 16 residues. CDR3 coding DNA: TGTGCCAGCAGTGAACAGGCGGTTAGTGGGAACACTGAAGCTTTCTTT. Translation gives CASSEQAVSGNTEAFF.